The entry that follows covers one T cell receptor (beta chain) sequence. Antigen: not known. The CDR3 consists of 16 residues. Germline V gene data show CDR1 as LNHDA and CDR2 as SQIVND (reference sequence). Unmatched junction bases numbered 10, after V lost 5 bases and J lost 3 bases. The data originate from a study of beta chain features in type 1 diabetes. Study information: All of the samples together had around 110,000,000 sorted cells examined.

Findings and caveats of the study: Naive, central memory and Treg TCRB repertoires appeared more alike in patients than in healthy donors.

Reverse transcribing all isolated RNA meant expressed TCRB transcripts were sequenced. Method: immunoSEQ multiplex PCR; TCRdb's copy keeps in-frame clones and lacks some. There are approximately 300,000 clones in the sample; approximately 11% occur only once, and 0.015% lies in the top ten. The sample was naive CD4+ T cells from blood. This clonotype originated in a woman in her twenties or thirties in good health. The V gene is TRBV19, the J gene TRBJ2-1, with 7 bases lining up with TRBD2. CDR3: CASSPYTSAFYNEQFF. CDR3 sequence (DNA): TGTGCCAGTAGTCCCTACACTAGCGCCTTCTACAATGAGCAGTTCTTC.